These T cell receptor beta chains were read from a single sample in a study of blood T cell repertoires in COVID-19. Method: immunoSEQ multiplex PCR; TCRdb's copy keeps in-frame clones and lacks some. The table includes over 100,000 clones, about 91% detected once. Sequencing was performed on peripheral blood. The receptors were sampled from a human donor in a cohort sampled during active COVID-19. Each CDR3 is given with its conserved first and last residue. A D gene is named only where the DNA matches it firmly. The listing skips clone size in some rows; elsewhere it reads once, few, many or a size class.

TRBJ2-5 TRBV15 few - TGTGCCACCAGCAGAGACCGGGGGAGAGGAGAGACCCAGTACTTC CATSRDRGRGETQYF
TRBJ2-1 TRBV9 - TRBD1 TGTGCCAGCAGCGACGACAGGGGCGAGGGGGATGAGCAGTTCTTC CASSDDRGEGDEQFF
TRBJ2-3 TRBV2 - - TGTGCCAGCAGTGACAGATTCACAGATACGCAGTATTTT CASSDRFTDTQYF
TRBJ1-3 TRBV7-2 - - TGTGCCAGCAGCCGAGGGGGAAACACCATATATTTT CASSRGGNTIYF
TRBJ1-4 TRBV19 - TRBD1 TGTGCCAGTAGTGCTGGACAGGCAGAAAAACTGTTTTTT CASSAGQAEKLFF
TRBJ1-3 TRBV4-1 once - TGCGCCAGCAGCCAAGTATCCCGCTCTGGAAACACCATATATTTT CASSQVSRSGNTIYF
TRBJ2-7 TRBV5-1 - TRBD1 TGCGCCACAGCAGCTTTGCCAGGGGGCTACGAGCAGTACTTC CATAALPGGYEQYF
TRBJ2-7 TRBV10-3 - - TGTGCCATCTATGACGCGGGCTCCTACGAGCAGTACTTC CAIYDAGSYEQYF
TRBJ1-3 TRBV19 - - TGTGCCAGTAGTACAGGGTTAAACTCTGGAAACACCATATATTTT CASSTGLNSGNTIYF
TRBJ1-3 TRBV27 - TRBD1 TGTGCCAGCAGTTCCGGACAGGGGAGAAACACCATATATTTT CASSSGQGRNTIYF
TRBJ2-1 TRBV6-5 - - TGTGCCAGCAGTTACGCACTGGGGGGCTCCTACAATGAGCAGTTCTTC CASSYALGGSYNEQFF
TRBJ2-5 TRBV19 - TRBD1 TGTGCCAGTAGTATAGGGCTTTCGAGTTGGGACAGGGTGGGAGAGACCCAGTACTTC CASSIGLSSWDRVGETQYF
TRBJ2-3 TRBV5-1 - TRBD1 TGCGCCAGCAGCTTGGACGGGACAGGGATAGGCACTTCTGGCACAGATACGCAGTATTTT CASSLDGTGIGTSGTDTQYF
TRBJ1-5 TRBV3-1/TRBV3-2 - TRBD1 TGTGCCAGCAGCCCTGGACAGGGGCGTCAGCCCCAGCATTTT CASSPGQGRQPQHF
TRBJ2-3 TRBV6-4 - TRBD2 TGTGCCAGCAGTGCTAGCGGGAGCCCAGATACGCAGTATTTT CASSASGSPDTQYF
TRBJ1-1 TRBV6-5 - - TGTGCCAGCAGACTCTACTCAGGAGGAAACACTGAAGCTTTCTTT CASRLYSGGNTEAFF
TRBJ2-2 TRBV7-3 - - TGTGCCAGCAGCCCCCACGTCTCAGGGGCGTACACCGGGGAGCTGTTTTTT CASSPHVSGAYTGELFF
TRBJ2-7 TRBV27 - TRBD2 TGTGCCAGCAGTTTGAGGACTAGCGGGATCGACGAGCAGTACTTC CASSLRTSGIDEQYF
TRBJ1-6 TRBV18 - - TGTGCCAGCTCACCAAGACGGGGGAAAGAGAGTAATTCACCCCTCCACTTT CASSPRRGKESNSPLHF
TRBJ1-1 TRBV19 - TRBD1 TGTGCCAGTGGGTACGGACAGGGGACCCGAGCTTTCTTT CASGYGQGTRAFF
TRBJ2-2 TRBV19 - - TGTGCCAGTAGTGACAGAGGCACCGGGGAGCTGTTTTTT CASSDRGTGELFF
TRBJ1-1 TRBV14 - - TGTGCCAGCAGCCACCCCGGGATGAACACTGAAGCTTTCTTT CASSHPGMNTEAFF
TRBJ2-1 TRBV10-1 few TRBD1 TGCGCCAGCAGTCCGTACAGGGGGAATGAGCAGTTCTTC CASSPYRGNEQFF
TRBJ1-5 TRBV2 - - TGTGCCAGCAGTGATGAATTCGGTCAGCCCCAGCATTTT CASSDEFGQPQHF
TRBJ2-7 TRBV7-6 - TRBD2 TGTGCCAGCAGCTTAGGTAGGGCTAGCGGGTGGCTGACCTACGAGCAGTACTTC CASSLGRASGWLTYEQYF